This T cell receptor beta chain emerged from a study of identifying expanded T cells in peripheral blood (dated 2019 in TCRdb). In the study overall: Four technical replicates, made by sequencing separate aliquots from the same pool of genomic DNA, were compared pairwise.

The immunoSEQ Assay, which relies on bias-controlled multiplex PCR amplification of genomic DNA, was used to profile TCRbeta CDR3 regions. As for the original processing: To quantify the absolute abundance of each unique TCRbeta CDR3 region, the sequences were collapsed and filtered. Differential abundance was tested with a binomial (Fisher-equivalent) model and with a beta-binomial model adding time-dependent variance fitted from healthy donors. Clones with fewer than 5 combined templates were removed, and differential abundance was called for clones with a Benjamini-Hochberg FDR below 0.01. In the beta-binomial model, variance was expressed as a function of the total template count across the two samples, in the form v = (b*log(k)+a)^2. Here the immuneACCESS table is served through TCRdb, limited to in-frame sequences with V and J called. Missing clones are a known gap in these copies; in checked studies unresolved V genes cover under half, and the rest lacks a known reason. From that table come the V and J calls and clone size; the DNA was used to work out D and trimming. The sample has about 89,000 clones on record, about 91% of them singletons. Of the sample, about 4% falls within the top ten clones.

During the collection period, no immune events, such as infections, were documented for the healthy donors. Blood repertoires from healthy donors were used as a training cohort for calibrating time-dependent variance in a beta-binomial model of differential abundance of T-cell clones. The training cohort comprised ten or so healthy donors, 3 female and 7 male. On average the donors were around 44 years old, and their ages spanned 29 to 64 years. Whole blood from each healthy donor was obtained from a commercial supplier and was collected at three time points about two weeks apart. For immunosequencing, genomic DNA was extracted from unsorted whole blood. The investigation overall reported the following: For all healthy donors, the variance in clone template counts between approximately 2-week samples rose significantly as total template count increased. Across all healthy-donor time intervals, the beta-binomial model significantly lowered both the number of clones called differentially abundant and the false-positive rate. The authors expected that over much longer intervals, such as months to years, biological variance in healthy repertoires might increase even further. The binomial model flagged about 1.2 differentially abundant clones between technical replicates, compared with approximately 15 over about 2 weeks and 19 over about four weeks.

This clone turned up a few times. Its antigen has not been determined. No much larger clonotype is one base removed from it; base qualities were not supplied. Trimming removed 0 bases from V and 3 bases from J; the gene matches leave 1 base unexplained. There are 16 amino acids in the CDR3, from cysteine to phenylalanine inclusive. The CDR3 DNA has 48 bases and is translated from base 1. Via the germline V gene, CDR1 is MRHNA and CDR2 SNTAGT. The chain is assembled from TRBV6-4 and TRBJ2-1, with TRBD2 identical over 11 junction bases. The origin of this receptor is a person aged 18 to 75 in good health. The sequencing input was blood. The bases read TGTGCCAGCAGTGACTCCGGGACTAGCGGCTACAATGAGCAGTTCTTC. Protein translation: CASSDSGTSGYNEQFF.